Below are 15 T cell receptor beta chains sequenced from a single sample in a study of breast tumors, draining lymph nodes, adjacent tissues. Via MiXCR, TCRdb re-called the multiplex PCR reads, giving one row per CDR3 protein. The repertoire holds under 150,000 distinct CDR3 sequences, about 20% seen once, with approximately 3.5% in the top ten. Axillary draining lymph nodes of breast cancer patients supplied the node samples. What was sequenced was axillary lymph node tissue. The source is a female donor with breast cancer. Some clones in this sample may be carry-over from other donors' samples.

Worth noting for this clonotype: This may be a read error, as it is one base from a much larger clone. The CDR3 DNA is TGCAGTGCTAGAGATCCTTTAGGGGGGAATTACAGTGAGCAGTTCTTC. Its translation: CSARDPLGGNYSEQFF. V is TRBV20-1 and J is TRBJ2-1, with D perhaps given as TRBD1 or TRBD2 (6 bases each). This CDR3 spans 16 amino acids. CDR1 is DFQATT, CDR2 SNEGSKA, per germline (reference sequence).

This clonotype occurred many times. The chain is built from TRBV7-3 and TRBJ2-5; perhaps TRBD2 as D (6 bases). CDR3 length: 15 residues. Trimming took off 1 base at V and 2 bases at J, with 11 bases between the two ends. Germline CDR1 SGHTA, CDR2 FQGTGA. The CDR3 DNA follows: TGTGCCAGCAGCTTAAACGGGAGACAACAAGAGACCCAGTACTTC. As protein: CASSLNGRQQETQYF.

This clonotype was counted many times. The gene calls are TRBV2 and TRBJ2-5; the match to TRBD1 covers 12 bases. Germline V gives CDR1 SNHLY, CDR2 FYNNEI. The V and J ends lost 6 bases and 2 bases, in that order; junction bases with no gene match: 4. The CDR3 length is 15 residues. The CDR3 reads CASRGQGAGQETQYF. DNA of the CDR3: TGTGCCAGCAGGGGACAGGGGGCAGGACAAGAGACCCAGTACTTC.

Remarks on this clonotype: This may arise from a read error, as a much more abundant clone is one base away. This likely comes from a read error, as the CDR3 has no conserved phenylalanine or tryptophan at its end. CDR3 nucleotides: TGCAGTGCTAGAGACAATCCTAGAGGAAGCTATGGCTACACCCTC. Translating it yields CSARDNPRGSYGYTL. J is TRBJ1-2 and V is TRBV20-1; no clear D. Germline V lookup: CDR1 DFQATT, CDR2 SNEGSKA (reference sequence). The V end was cut by 0 bases, the J end by 4 bases, with 15 bases between. CDR3 length equals 15 residues.

This clonotype was detected a few times. This sequence joins TRBV2 and TRBJ2-1; TRBD2 is a possible D gene (6 bases). Germline CDR1 and CDR2: SNHLY and FYNNEI. Trimming stripped 7 bases from V and 2 bases from J, with 15 bases between. The CDR3 is made up of 15 amino acids. The CDR3 is CASTYGSGPYNEQFF. DNA for the CDR3: TGTGCCAGCACATACGGGAGCGGGCCCTACAATGAGCAGTTCTTC.

This clonotype has a count of ten or more. The genes are TRBV6-1 and TRBJ2-7; D may be TRBD1 (5 bases). This CDR3 comprises 13 residues. Germline CDR1 MNHNS, CDR2 SASEGT. V was clipped by 2 bases and J by 5 bases, with 10 bases between them. Here the CDR3 reads CASSEQGPDEQYF. Written as DNA, the CDR3 is TGTGCCAGCAGTGAACAGGGTCCCGACGAGCAGTACTTC.

This clonotype was seen many times. V is TRBV20-1 and J is TRBJ2-7; 8 bases fit TRBD1. Germline CDR1 DFQATT, CDR2 SNEGSKA (reference sequence). The CDR3 runs to 14 residues. J was trimmed by 0 bases and V by 5 bases; bases with no gene match: 6. This CDR3 is CSAQQGANSYEQYF. The CDR3 nucleotides are TGCAGTGCTCAGCAGGGGGCGAACTCCTACGAGCAGTACTTC.

The rearrangement joins TRBV27 to TRBJ2-7; D may match TRBD1 or TRBD2 (5 bases each). V was trimmed by 6 bases and J by 5 bases, leaving 20 bases between them. Germline values: CDR1 MNHEY, CDR2 SMNVEV (reference sequence). This CDR3 has 15 residues. For the CDR3, the DNA is TGTGCCAGCAGCCGAGAACGGGACCCCGGCAACGAGCAGTACTTC. This sequence encodes CASSRERDPGNEQYF.

At least ten counts were recorded for this clonotype. The V call is TRBV7-2, the J call TRBJ2-7; 9 bases agree with TRBD2. The junction had 2 bases not matched to a gene; V was cut back by 2 bases and J by 3 bases. The length of the CDR3 is 14 residues. Germline loops: CDR1 SGHTA, CDR2 FQGNSA. CDR3 DNA sequence: TGTGCCAGCAGCTTACGGACTAGCGACTACGAGCAGTACTTC. Encoded protein: CASSLRTSDYEQYF.

In this sample, this clonotype turned up many times. CDR3 in amino acids: CASSYSASPNQPQHF. The DNA for the CDR3 is TGTGCCAGCAGTTACTCGGCATCCCCCAATCAGCCCCAGCATTTT. The genes are TRBV6-5 and TRBJ1-5, with D hard to call. The V and J ends lost 0 bases and 3 bases respectively, with 9 bases between them. The CDR3 totals 15 residues. CDR1 and CDR2 (germline): MNHEY, SVGAGI.

This clonotype was detected ten times or more. This rearrangement joins TRBV2 to TRBJ1-5; D ambiguous. V dropped 5 bases and J dropped 0 bases, with 8 bases sitting between them. The CDR3 is 14 amino acids. The germline CDR1 and CDR2 sequences are SNHLY and FYNNEI. In nucleotides, the CDR3 is TGTGCCAGCAGTAACACGTATAGCAATCAGCCCCAGCATTTT. Amino acids: CASSNTYSNQPQHF.

This clonotype was counted many times. V usage is TRBV19 and J usage is TRBJ2-7; D is possibly TRBD2 (6 bases). Germline values: CDR1 LNHDA, CDR2 SQIVND (reference sequence). V dropped 5 bases and J dropped 7 bases, with 15 bases sitting between them. The CDR3 runs 13 residues. CDR3 in DNA: TGTGCCAGTAGTTCAAGGACTAAGGGGGAGCAGTACTTC. As protein: CASSSRTKGEQYF. The entire variable domain, with the rest obtained from reference TRBV19 and TRBJ2-7, is as follows: DGGITQSPKYLFRKEGQNVTLSCEQNLNHDAMYWYRQDPGQGLRLIYYSQIVNDFQKGDIAEGYSVSREKKESFPLTVTSAQKNPTAFYLCASSSRTKGEQYFGPGTRLTVT.

Concerning this clonotype: One base away lies a much larger clone, so this may be a sequencing read error. The chain employs TRBV6-1 and TRBJ2-6; D uncertain. This CDR3 has 14 amino acids. Per germline, CDR1 MNHNS and CDR2 SASEGT. The CDR3 is CARSLPTGANVLTF. The CDR3 DNA reads as TGTGCCCGCAGCTTGCCCACTGGGGCCAACGTCCTGACTTTC.

In its sample, this clonotype was seen many times. This chain links TRBV3-1 with TRBJ1-5, with TRBD1 matching over 9 bases. This CDR3 has 15 residues. Germline CDR1 reads LGHDT; CDR2 reads YNNKEL (reference sequence). J lost 3 bases, V lost 5 bases, and 5 bases had no gene match. Here the CDR3 DNA reads TGTGCCAGCAGCTGGGGACAGGGCCACAATCAGCCCCAGCATTTT. Amino acids: CASSWGQGHNQPQHF. The complete variable domain, with remaining parts taken from reference TRBV3-1 and TRBJ1-5, reads DTAVSQTPKYLVTQMGNDKSIKCEQNLGHDTMYWYKQDSKKFLKIMFSYNNKELIINETVPNRFSPKSPDKAHLNLHINSLELGDSAVYFCASSWGQGHNQPQHFGDGTRLSIL.

This clonotype was picked up many times. V usage is TRBV20-1 and J usage is TRBJ2-5; a weak D match, TRBD2 (6 bases). The CDR3 covers 11 residues. CDR1 is DFQATT, CDR2 SNEGSKA, per germline (reference sequence). In DNA, the CDR3 is TGCAGCGCCGGGAGAACCGACACCCAGTACTTC. This codes for CSAGRTDTQYF.